This TCR beta chain derives from a study of blood T cell repertoires in COVID-19. V lost 5 bases to trimming and J lost 0 bases; unmatched junction nucleotides: 10. The CDR3 is 18 residues long. Germline V gene lookup returns CDR1 SGHAT and CDR2 FQNNGV. The protocol was immunoSEQ multiplex PCR, while the TCRdb copy is restricted to in-frame clones and leaves out a portion. The sample yields around 59,000 clones, 70% to 90% seen once. Material: peripheral blood. This receptor was obtained from a man in his 60s with acute or convalescent COVID-19. The chain recombines TRBV11-2 with TRBJ2-6, with 7 nucleotides matching TRBD1. The CDR3, as DNA: TGTGCCAGCAGCCCCCGGGCAGGGGGATTCTCTGGGGCCAACGTCCTGACTTTC. Its translation is CASSPRAGGFSGANVLTF.